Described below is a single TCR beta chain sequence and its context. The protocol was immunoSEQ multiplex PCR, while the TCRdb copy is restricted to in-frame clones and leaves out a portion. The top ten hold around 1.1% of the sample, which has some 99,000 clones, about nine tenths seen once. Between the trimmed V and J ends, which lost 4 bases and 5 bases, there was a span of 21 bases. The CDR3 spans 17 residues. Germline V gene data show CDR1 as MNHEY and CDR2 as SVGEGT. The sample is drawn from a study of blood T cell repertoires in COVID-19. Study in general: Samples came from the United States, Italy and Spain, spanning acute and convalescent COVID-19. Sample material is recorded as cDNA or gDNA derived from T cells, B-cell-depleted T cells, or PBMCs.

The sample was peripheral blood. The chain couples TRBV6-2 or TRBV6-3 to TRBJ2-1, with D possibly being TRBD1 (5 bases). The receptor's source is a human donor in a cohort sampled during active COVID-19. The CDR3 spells CASSWGIGQHLNNEQFF. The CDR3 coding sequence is TGTGCCAGCAGTTGGGGCATCGGCCAACACCTTAACAATGAGCAGTTCTTC.